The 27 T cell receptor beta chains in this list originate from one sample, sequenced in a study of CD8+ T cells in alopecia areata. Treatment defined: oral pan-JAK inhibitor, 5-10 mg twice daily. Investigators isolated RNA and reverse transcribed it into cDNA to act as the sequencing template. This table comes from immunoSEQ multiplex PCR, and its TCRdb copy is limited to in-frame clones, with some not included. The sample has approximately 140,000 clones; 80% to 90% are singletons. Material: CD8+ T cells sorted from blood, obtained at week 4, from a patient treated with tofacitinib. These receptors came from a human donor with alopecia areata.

The CDR3 loop reads CASSLGHWGSTDTQYF. In nucleotides, the CDR3 is TGTGCCAGCAGCTTAGGGCACTGGGGTAGCACAGATACGCAGTATTTT. The chain joins TRBV11-3 to TRBJ2-3; D unclear. V was clipped by 1 base and J by 0 bases, with 11 bases between them. The CDR3 length is 16 residues. CDR1 is SGHNT, CDR2 YENEEA, per germline. Using reference TRBV11-3 and TRBJ2-3 for the parts outside the CDR3, the full variable domain is EAGVVQSPRYKIIEKKQPVAFWCNPISGHNTLYWYLQNLGQGPELLIRYENEEAVDDSQLPKDRFSAERLKGVDSTLKIQPAELGDSAVYLCASSLGHWGSTDTQYFGPGTRLTVL.

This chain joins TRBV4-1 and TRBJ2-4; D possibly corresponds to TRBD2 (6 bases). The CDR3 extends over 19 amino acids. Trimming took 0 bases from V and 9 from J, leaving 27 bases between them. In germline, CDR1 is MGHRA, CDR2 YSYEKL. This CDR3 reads CASSQEGGGASGSWGIQYF. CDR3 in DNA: TGCGCCAGCAGCCAAGAAGGAGGAGGGGCCAGCGGGTCCTGGGGCATTCAGTACTTC.

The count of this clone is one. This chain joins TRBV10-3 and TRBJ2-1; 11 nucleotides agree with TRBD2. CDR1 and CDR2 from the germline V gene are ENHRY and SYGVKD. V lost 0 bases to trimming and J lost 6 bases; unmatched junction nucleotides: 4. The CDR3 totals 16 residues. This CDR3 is CAISESWLAGGNEQFF. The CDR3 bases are TGTGCCATCAGTGAGTCATGGCTAGCGGGGGGCAATGAGCAGTTCTTC.

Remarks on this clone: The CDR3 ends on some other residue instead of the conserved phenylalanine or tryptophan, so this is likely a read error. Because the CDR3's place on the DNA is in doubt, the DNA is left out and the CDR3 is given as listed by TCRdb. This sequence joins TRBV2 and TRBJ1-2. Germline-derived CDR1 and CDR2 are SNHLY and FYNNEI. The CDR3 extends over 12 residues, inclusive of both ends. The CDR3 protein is CASSPPPQALAV.

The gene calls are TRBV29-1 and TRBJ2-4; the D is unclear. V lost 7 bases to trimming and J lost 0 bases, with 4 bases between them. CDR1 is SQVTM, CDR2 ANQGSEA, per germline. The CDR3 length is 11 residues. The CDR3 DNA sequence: TGCAGCGCACTAGCCAAAAACATTCAGTACTTC. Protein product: CSALAKNIQYF. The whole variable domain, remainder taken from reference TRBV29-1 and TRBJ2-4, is SAVISQKPSRDICQRGTSLTIQCQVDSQVTMMFWYRQQPGQSLTLIATANQGSEATYESGFVIDKFPISRPNLTFSTLTVSNMSPEDSSIYLCSALAKNIQYFGAGTRLSVL.

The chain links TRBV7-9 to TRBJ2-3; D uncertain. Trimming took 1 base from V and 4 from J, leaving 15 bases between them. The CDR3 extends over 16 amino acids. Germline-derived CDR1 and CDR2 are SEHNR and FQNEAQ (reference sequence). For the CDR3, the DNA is TGTGCCAGCAGCTTAGACGAGGTTTTACCATCAGATACGCAGTATTTT. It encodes CASSLDEVLPSDTQYF.

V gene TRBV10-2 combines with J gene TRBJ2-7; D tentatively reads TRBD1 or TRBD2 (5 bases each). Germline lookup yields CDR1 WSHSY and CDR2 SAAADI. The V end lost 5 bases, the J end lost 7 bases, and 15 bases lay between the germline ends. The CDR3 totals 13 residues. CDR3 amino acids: CASSPPIWGEQYF. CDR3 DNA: TGCGCCAGCAGTCCCCCGATCTGGGGGGAGCAGTACTTC.

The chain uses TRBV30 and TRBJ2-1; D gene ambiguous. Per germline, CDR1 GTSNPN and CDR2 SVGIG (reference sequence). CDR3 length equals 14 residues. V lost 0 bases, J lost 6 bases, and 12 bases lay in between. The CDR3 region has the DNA TGTGCCTGGAGTGTCGGGCAAGGCGGCAATGAGCAGTTCTTC. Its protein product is CAWSVGQGGNEQFF.

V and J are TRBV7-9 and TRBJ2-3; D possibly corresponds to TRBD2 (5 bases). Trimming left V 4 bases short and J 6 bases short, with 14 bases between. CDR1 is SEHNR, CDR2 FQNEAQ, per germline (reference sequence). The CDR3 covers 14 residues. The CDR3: CASSSPRGADTQYF. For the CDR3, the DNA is TGTGCCAGCAGCTCTCCTCGGGGAGCGGATACGCAGTATTTT.

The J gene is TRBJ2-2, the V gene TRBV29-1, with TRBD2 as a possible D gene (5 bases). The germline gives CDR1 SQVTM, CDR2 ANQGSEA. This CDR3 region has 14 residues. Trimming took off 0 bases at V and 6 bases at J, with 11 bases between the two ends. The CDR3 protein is CSVEEEPSPGELFF. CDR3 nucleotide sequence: TGCAGCGTTGAAGAAGAACCTAGCCCCGGGGAGCTGTTTTTT.

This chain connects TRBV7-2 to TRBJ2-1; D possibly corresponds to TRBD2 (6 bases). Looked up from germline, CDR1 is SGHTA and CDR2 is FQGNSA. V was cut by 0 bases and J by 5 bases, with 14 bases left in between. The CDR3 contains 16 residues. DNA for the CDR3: TGTGCCAGCAGCTTAGCGCCTGGAGGGTGGAACAATGAGCAGTTCTTC. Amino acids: CASSLAPGGWNNEQFF.

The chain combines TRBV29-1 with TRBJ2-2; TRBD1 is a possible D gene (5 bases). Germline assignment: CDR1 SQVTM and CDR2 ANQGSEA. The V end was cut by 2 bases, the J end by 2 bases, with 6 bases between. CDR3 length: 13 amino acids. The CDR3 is CSVEQGNTGELFF. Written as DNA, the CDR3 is TGCAGCGTTGAACAGGGAAACACCGGGGAGCTGTTTTTT.

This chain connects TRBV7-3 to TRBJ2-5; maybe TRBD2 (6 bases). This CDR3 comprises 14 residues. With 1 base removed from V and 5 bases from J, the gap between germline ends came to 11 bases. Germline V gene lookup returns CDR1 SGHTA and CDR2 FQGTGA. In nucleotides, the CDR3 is TGTGCCAGCAGCTTAATTGGGGGGACGGAGACCCAGTACTTC. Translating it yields CASSLIGGTETQYF.

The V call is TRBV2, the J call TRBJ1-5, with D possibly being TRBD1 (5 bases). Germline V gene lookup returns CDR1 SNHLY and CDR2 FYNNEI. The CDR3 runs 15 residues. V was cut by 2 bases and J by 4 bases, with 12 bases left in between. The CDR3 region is CASSELGTDNQPQHF. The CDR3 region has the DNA TGTGCCAGCAGTGAACTGGGGACGGATAATCAGCCCCAGCATTTT.

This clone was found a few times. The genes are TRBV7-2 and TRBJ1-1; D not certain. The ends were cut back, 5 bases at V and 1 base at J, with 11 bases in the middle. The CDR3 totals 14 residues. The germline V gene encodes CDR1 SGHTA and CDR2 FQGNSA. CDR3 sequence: CASSATTENTEAFF. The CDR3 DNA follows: TGTGCCAGCAGCGCCACGACTGAGAACACTGAAGCTTTCTTT.

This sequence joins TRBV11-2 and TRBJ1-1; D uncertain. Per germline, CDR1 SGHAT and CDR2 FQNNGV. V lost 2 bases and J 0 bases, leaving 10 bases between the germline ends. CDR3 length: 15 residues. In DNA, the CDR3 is TGTGCCAGCAGCTTATACCCGAGCATGAACACTGAAGCTTTCTTT. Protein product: CASSLYPSMNTEAFF.

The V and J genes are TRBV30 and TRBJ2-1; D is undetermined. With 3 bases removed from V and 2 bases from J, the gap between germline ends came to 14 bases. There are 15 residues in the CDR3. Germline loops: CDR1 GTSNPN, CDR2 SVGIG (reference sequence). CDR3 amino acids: CAWSQALSAYNEQFF. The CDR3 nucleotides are TGTGCCTGGAGCCAAGCACTCTCGGCCTACAATGAGCAGTTCTTC.

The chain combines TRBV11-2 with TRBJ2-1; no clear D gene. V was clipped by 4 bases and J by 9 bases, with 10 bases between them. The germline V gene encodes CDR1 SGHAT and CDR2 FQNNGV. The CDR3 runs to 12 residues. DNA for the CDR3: TGTGCCAGCAGCTCAGATAGTCCTGAGCAGTTCTTC. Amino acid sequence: CASSSDSPEQFF.

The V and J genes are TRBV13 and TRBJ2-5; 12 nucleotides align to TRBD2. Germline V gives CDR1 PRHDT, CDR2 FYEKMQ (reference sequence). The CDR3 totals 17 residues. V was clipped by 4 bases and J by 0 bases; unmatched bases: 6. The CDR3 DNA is TGTGCCAGCAGCTCACGGACTAGCGGGGCGTACCAAGAGACCCAGTACTTC. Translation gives CASSSRTSGAYQETQYF.

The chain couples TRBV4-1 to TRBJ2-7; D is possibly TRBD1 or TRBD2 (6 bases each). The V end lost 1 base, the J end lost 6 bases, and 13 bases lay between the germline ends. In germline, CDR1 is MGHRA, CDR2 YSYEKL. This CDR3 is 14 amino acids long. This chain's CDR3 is CASSQAPGGREQYF. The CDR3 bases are TGCGCCAGCAGCCAAGCCCCCGGGGGCCGCGAGCAGTACTTC.

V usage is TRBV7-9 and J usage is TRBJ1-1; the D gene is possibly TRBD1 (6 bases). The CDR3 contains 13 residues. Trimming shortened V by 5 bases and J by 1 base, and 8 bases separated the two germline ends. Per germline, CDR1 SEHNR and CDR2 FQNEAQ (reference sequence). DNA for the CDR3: TGTGCCAGCAGCACGACAGGGAACACTGAAGCTTTCTTT. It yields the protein CASSTTGNTEAFF.

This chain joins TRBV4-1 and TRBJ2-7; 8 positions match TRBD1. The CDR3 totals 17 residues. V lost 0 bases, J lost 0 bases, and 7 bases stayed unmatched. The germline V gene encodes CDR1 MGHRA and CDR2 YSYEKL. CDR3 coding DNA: TGCGCCAGCAGCCAAGAACCGGCACAGGGGGGCTCCTACGAGCAGTACTTC. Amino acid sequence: CASSQEPAQGGSYEQYF.

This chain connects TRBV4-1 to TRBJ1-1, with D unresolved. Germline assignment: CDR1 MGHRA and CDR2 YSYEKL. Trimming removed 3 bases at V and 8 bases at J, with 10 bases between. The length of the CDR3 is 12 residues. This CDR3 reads CASSHLESEAFF. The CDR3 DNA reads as TGCGCCAGCAGCCACTTGGAGTCCGAAGCTTTCTTT.

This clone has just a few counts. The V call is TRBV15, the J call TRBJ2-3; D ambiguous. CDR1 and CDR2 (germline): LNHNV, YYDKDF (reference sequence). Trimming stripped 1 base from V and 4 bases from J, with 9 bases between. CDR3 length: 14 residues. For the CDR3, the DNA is TGTGCCACCAGCAGAGTCCCTAGACCAGATACGCAGTATTTT. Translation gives CATSRVPRPDTQYF.

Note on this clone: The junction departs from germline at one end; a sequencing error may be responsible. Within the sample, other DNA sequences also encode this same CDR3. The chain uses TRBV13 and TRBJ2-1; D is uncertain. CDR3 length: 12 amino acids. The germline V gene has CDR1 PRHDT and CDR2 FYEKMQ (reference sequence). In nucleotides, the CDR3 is TGTGCCAGTAGCTTAGCTGGTAATGAGCAGTTCTTC. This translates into CASSLAGNEQFF.

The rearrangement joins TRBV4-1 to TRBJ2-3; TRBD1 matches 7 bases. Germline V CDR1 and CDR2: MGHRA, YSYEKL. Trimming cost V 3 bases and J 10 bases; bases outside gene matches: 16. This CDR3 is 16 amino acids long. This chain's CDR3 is CASSQRTGLPRGAQYF. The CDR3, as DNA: TGCGCCAGCAGCCAGAGGACAGGTCTTCCCCGGGGAGCGCAGTATTTT.

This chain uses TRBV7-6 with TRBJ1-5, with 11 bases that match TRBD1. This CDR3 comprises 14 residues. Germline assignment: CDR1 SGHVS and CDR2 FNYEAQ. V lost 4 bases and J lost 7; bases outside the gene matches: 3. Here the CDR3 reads CASSSGQGAQPQHF. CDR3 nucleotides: TGTGCCAGCAGCTCTGGACAGGGGGCCCAGCCCCAGCATTTT.